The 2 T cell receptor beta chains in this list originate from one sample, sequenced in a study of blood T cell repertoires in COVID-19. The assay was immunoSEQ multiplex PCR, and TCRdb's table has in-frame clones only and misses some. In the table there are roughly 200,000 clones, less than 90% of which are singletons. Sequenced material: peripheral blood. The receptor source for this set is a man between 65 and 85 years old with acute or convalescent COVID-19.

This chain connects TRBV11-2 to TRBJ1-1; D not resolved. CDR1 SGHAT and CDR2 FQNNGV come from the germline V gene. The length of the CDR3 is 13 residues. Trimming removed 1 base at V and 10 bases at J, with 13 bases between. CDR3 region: CASSLGGEFRAFF. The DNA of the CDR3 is TGTGCCAGCAGCTTAGGCGGTGAGTTTCGAGCTTTCTTT.

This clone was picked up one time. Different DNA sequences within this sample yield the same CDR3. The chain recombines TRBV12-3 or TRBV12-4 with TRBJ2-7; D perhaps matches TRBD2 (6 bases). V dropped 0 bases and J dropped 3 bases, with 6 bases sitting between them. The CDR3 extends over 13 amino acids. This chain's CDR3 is CASSLAGGYEQYF. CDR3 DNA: TGTGCCAGCAGTTTAGCGGGAGGCTACGAGCAGTACTTC.